The 30 T cell receptor beta chains listed next were all sequenced from one sample in a study of Ad26.COV2.S vaccination and SARS-CoV-2 variants. Assay: immunoSEQ multiplex PCR; the TCRdb copy retains only in-frame clones and omits some. The sample carries about 320,000 clones, around four fifths recorded once. Treatment described: some 20 received Ad26.COV2.S at low or high dose, single or two shots; 5 received placebo; per-sample allocation not given. The study sampled participants on day 63 after the first vaccine or placebo injection. The source material was peripheral blood, sampled in a trial of Ad26.COV2.S vaccine versus placebo. All receptors come from a person aged 18-65 years who received the Ad26.COV2.S COVID-19 vaccine or a placebo.

This clone was counted once. The CDR3 bases are TGCGCCAGCAGCCAAGATCCCCTAGCCAAAAACATTCAGTACTTC. Translating gives CASSQDPLAKNIQYF. The chain combines TRBV4-1 with TRBJ2-4; D is unclear. Trimming pared 0 bases from V and 0 bases from J, leaving 6 bases between. CDR3 length: 15 residues. The germline CDR1 and CDR2 sequences are MGHRA and YSYEKL.

V is TRBV5-4 and J is TRBJ2-3, with D possibly being TRBD2 (6 bases). The length of the CDR3 is 14 residues. The ends were cut back, 2 bases at V and 5 bases at J, with 12 bases in the middle. Per the germline V gene, CDR1 is SGHNT and CDR2 is YYREEE (reference sequence). The CDR3 sequence is CASSFGTRQDTQYF. CDR3 DNA sequence: TGTGCCAGCAGCTTCGGGACTCGTCAAGATACGCAGTATTTT.

The chain links TRBV2 to TRBJ1-6; D is unclear. CDR3 length: 13 residues. Trimming took 8 bases from V and 6 from J, leaving 11 bases between them. Looked up from germline, CDR1 is SNHLY and CDR2 is FYNNEI. This CDR3 reads CASLRIFNSPLHF. DNA for the CDR3: TGTGCCAGCCTGAGGATCTTTAATTCACCCCTCCACTTT.

The chain joins TRBV7-6 to TRBJ1-3, with D uncertain. CDR3 length: 16 residues. Trimming took off 5 bases at V and 0 bases at J, with 14 bases between the two ends. The germline CDR1 and CDR2 sequences are SGHVS and FNYEAQ. The CDR3 region is CASSITAGVSGNTIYF. CDR3 DNA: TGTGCCAGCAGCATTACGGCAGGCGTCTCTGGAAACACCATATATTTT.

V and J are TRBV19 and TRBJ1-5; D is possibly TRBD1 (5 bases). Germline V gene lookup returns CDR1 LNHDA and CDR2 SQIVND (reference sequence). The CDR3 consists of 17 residues. Trimming removed 8 bases at V and 0 bases at J, with 20 bases between. The CDR3 DNA follows: TGTGCCAGTTGTTTTCGGCAGGGAGGGATTAGCAATCAGCCCCAGCATTTT. It encodes CASCFRQGGISNQPQHF.

The rearrangement links TRBV11-2 to TRBJ2-5; D is undetermined. The V end lost 4 bases, the J end lost 6 bases, and 18 bases lay between the germline ends. CDR1 SGHAT and CDR2 FQNNGV come from the germline V gene. This CDR3 has 15 residues. The CDR3 region is CASSSGGSKSKTQYF. As DNA, the CDR3 is TGTGCCAGCAGCTCAGGCGGATCAAAATCTAAGACCCAGTACTTC. The full variable domain, completed using reference TRBV11-2 and TRBJ2-5, is EAGVAQSPRYKIIEKRQSVAFWCNPISGHATLYWYQQILGQGPKLLIQFQNNGVVDDSQLPKDRFSAERLKGVDSTLKIQPAKLEDSAVYLCASSSGGSKSKTQYFGPGTRLLVL.

The V gene is TRBV18, the J gene TRBJ2-2, with 13 nucleotides matching TRBD2. The CDR3 loop spans 15 amino acids. Per the germline V gene, CDR1 is KGHSH and CDR2 is LQKENI. Unmatched junction bases numbered 7, after V lost 8 bases and J lost 7 bases. The CDR3 coding sequence is TGTGCCAGCCCGGGACTAGCGGGGCTCGGCGGGGAGCTGTTTTTT. The encoded protein is CASPGLAGLGGELFF.

The CDR3 nucleotides read TGTGCCACCAGCAGAGAAAGTTGGAACGCGGAGCAGTACTTC. This encodes CATSRESWNAEQYF. The chain joins TRBV15 to TRBJ2-7; D remains unclear. With 0 bases removed from V and 7 bases from J, the gap between germline ends came to 13 bases. The CDR3 loop spans 14 amino acids. Germline V gene data show CDR1 as LNHNV and CDR2 as YYDKDF (reference sequence).

In DNA, the CDR3 is TGTGCCAGCAGCCGAACCGGGACAGAGAACACCGGGGAGCTGTTTTTT. The encoded protein is CASSRTGTENTGELFF. This chain links TRBV7-3 with TRBJ2-2; 7 bases match TRBD1. Germline-derived CDR1 and CDR2 are SGHTA and FQGTGA. Unmatched junction bases numbered 7, after V lost 5 bases and J lost 1 base. This CDR3 region has 16 residues.

The chain employs TRBV19 and TRBJ2-3; D not certain. Germline CDR1 reads LNHDA; CDR2 reads SQIVND (reference sequence). The V gene lost 7 bases and the J gene lost 9 bases, with 14 bases spanning the gap. The CDR3 runs 12 residues. The CDR3 bases are TGTGCCAGTACCCTAAGAGGAGACACGCAGTATTTT. Encoded protein: CASTLRGDTQYF.

DNA for the CDR3: TGTGCCAGCAGCCCGGTCTCCGGCACCGGGGAGCTGTTTTTT. Translated: CASSPVSGTGELFF. The rearrangement joins TRBV7-2 to TRBJ2-2, with D unclear. Germline assignment: CDR1 SGHTA and CDR2 FQGNSA. The CDR3 is made up of 14 amino acids. Trimming left V 5 bases short and J 4 bases short, with 11 bases between.

The chain uses TRBV5-1 and TRBJ1-1, with D possibly being TRBD1 (5 bases). Germline CDR1 and CDR2: SGHRS and YFSETQ. There are 14 residues in the CDR3. Deletions cut 4 bases from V and 0 bases from J, with 10 bases between. CDR3 nucleotide sequence: TGCGCCAGCAGCAAAGACAGATTGAACACTGAAGCTTTCTTT. Residues: CASSKDRLNTEAFF.

The rearrangement joins TRBV2 to TRBJ2-1; TRBD1 or TRBD2 may be the D gene (5 bases each). This CDR3 region has 13 residues. Germline V lookup: CDR1 SNHLY, CDR2 FYNNEI. Trimming removed 6 bases at V and 5 bases at J, with 11 bases between. This CDR3 is CASSGTANNEQFF. CDR3 bases: TGTGCCAGCAGCGGGACCGCCAACAATGAGCAGTTCTTC.

The chain links TRBV18 to TRBJ2-2; D is possibly TRBD2 (6 bases). The CDR3 totals 16 residues. Trimming took off 5 bases at V and 3 bases at J, with 16 bases between the two ends. Germline V gene lookup returns CDR1 KGHSH and CDR2 LQKENI. DNA for the CDR3: TGTGCCAGCTCAGCACGAGGAGGGGCGGACACCGGGGAGCTGTTTTTT. The encoded protein is CASSARGGADTGELFF.

V and J are TRBV5-5 and TRBJ1-5; D call uncertain. The CDR3 sequence is 18 residues long. Germline CDR1 reads SGHKS; CDR2 reads YYEKEE (reference sequence). The V end was cut by 1 base, the J end by 1 base, with 18 bases between. CDR3 sequence (DNA): TGTGCCAGCAGCTTGAATTTACTAGGGATCGGAAGCAATCAGCCCCAGCATTTT. It is translated as CASSLNLLGIGSNQPQHF.

The J gene is TRBJ1-2, the V gene TRBV7-2; 8 bases align to TRBD1. CDR3 size: 14 residues. V lost 8 bases to trimming and J lost 4 bases; unmatched junction nucleotides: 9. CDR1 is SGHTA and CDR2 is FQGNSA in the germline V gene. The CDR3 sequence: CASWTGSIAYGYTF. The CDR3 region has the DNA TGTGCCAGCTGGACAGGGAGCATCGCCTATGGCTACACCTTC.

This chain joins TRBV19 and TRBJ2-1; tentatively, D is TRBD2 (7 bases). The germline V gene has CDR1 LNHDA and CDR2 SQIVND (reference sequence). This CDR3 has 15 residues. V lost 6 bases, J lost 3 bases, and 15 bases lay in between. CDR3 in DNA: TGTGCCAGTAGCCCGAGGGGGGGGATCTACAATGAGCAGTTCTTC. It specifies CASSPRGGIYNEQFF.

The chain uses TRBV11-2 and TRBJ1-6; unclear D gene. Germline-derived CDR1 and CDR2 are SGHAT and FQNNGV. The V end lost 7 bases, the J end lost 0 bases, and 7 bases lay between the germline ends. The CDR3 covers 14 residues. The CDR3 is CASTQSSYNSPLHF. The CDR3, as DNA: TGTGCCAGCACCCAGAGCTCCTATAATTCACCCCTCCACTTT.

V and J are TRBV5-5 and TRBJ2-3, with D maybe TRBD1 (5 bases). Trimming removed 5 bases at V and 1 base at J, with 8 bases between. The CDR3 totals 13 residues. Germline lookup yields CDR1 SGHKS and CDR2 YYEKEE (reference sequence). For the CDR3, the DNA is TGTGCCAGCAGTTTGACAGGCACAGATACGCAGTATTTT. As protein: CASSLTGTDTQYF.

To note about this clone: Other DNA sequences in the same sample also yield this CDR3. This chain joins TRBV12-3 or TRBV12-4 and TRBJ1-1; D call uncertain. V lost 1 base and J 0 bases, leaving 0 bases between the germline ends. The CDR3 consists of 12 residues. CDR3 region: CASSLVNTEAFF. CDR3 DNA: TGTGCCAGCAGTTTAGTGAACACTGAAGCTTTCTTT.

This clone was counted once. The chain combines TRBV28 with TRBJ1-1, with D hard to call. The V end lost 1 base, the J end lost 4 bases, and 4 bases lay between the germline ends. This CDR3 spans 12 amino acids. Germline V CDR1 and CDR2: MDHEN, SYDVKM. The CDR3 protein is CASSLYATEAFF. CDR3 in DNA: TGTGCCAGCAGTTTATACGCCACTGAAGCTTTCTTT.

V gene TRBV3-1 (or the pseudogene TRBV3-2) combines with J gene TRBJ1-3; a possible D gene is TRBD1 (5 bases). Trimming pared 5 bases from V and 3 bases from J, leaving 11 bases between. There are 14 residues in the CDR3. Germline values: CDR1 LGHDT, CDR2 YNNKEL (reference sequence). CDR3 nucleotides: TGTGCCAGCAGCTTTAGGGGTTTTGGAAACACCATATATTTT. It yields the protein CASSFRGFGNTIYF.

The chain links TRBV6-2 or TRBV6-3 to TRBJ2-2; a possible D gene is TRBD2 (5 bases). Between the trimmed V and J ends, which lost 2 bases and 1 base, there was a span of 17 bases. The CDR3 covers 18 residues. Per the germline V gene, CDR1 is MNHEY and CDR2 is SVGEGT. CDR3 loop: CASSYRRSRTGNTGELFF. The CDR3 DNA reads as TGTGCCAGCAGTTACCGTCGGAGTCGGACTGGGAACACCGGGGAGCTGTTTTTT.

The chain links TRBV7-2 to TRBJ2-7, with 12 bases fitting TRBD1. After removal of 2 bases from V and 8 bases from J, the junction contained 7 bases not matched to a gene. The CDR3 consists of 15 residues. Per the germline V gene, CDR1 is SGHTA and CDR2 is FQGNSA. The CDR3 DNA is TGTGCCAGCAGCTTACGCCGGGACAGGGGGCTGAAGCAGTACTTC. This encodes CASSLRRDRGLKQYF.

This clone was picked up one time. The chain recombines TRBV2 with TRBJ1-2; D unclear. The germline V gene has CDR1 SNHLY and CDR2 FYNNEI. The CDR3 is 12 residues long. Trimming took 3 bases from V and 6 from J, leaving 8 bases between them. The CDR3 here is CASSERAHGYTF. The CDR3 nucleotides are TGTGCCAGCAGTGAGAGGGCCCATGGCTACACCTTC. Supplemented by reference TRBV2 and TRBJ1-2, the full variable domain reads EPEVTQTPSHQVTQMGQEVILRCVPISNHLYFYWYRQILGQKVEFLVSFYNNEISEKSEIFDDQFSVERPDGSNFTLKIRSTKLEDSAMYFCASSERAHGYTFGSGTRLTVV.

Written as DNA, the CDR3 is TGTGCCAGCAGTTACTCGCTGGATATTGGGTATGGCTACACCTTC. The encoded protein is CASSYSLDIGYGYTF. The rearrangement links TRBV6-6 to TRBJ1-2, with D unclear. The length of the CDR3 is 15 residues. Germline CDR1 reads MNHNY; CDR2 reads SVGAGI (reference sequence). The V gene lost 0 bases and the J gene lost 5 bases, with 13 bases spanning the gap.

The chain combines TRBV7-9 with TRBJ1-2; 8 bases map to TRBD1. This CDR3 is 16 amino acids long. V was pared by 4 bases and J by 4 bases, with 11 bases of the junction left unmatched. Germline V gene sequence: CDR1 SEHNR, CDR2 FQNEAQ (reference sequence). CDR3 amino acids: CASSSSTGGSFYGYTF. The CDR3 nucleotides read TGTGCCAGCAGCTCCTCTACAGGGGGAAGTTTCTATGGCTACACCTTC. The full variable domain, its missing parts supplied by reference TRBV7-9 and TRBJ1-2, is DTGVSQNPRHKITKRGQNVTFRCDPISEHNRLYWYRQTLGQGPEFLTYFQNEAQLEKSRLLSDRFSAERPKGSFSTLEIQRTEQGDSAMYLCASSSSTGGSFYGYTFGSGTRLTVV.

The chain couples TRBV29-1 to TRBJ2-3; D perhaps matches TRBD2 (5 bases). Germline-derived CDR1 and CDR2 are SQVTM and ANQGSEA. This CDR3 is built from 15 residues. The V end was cut by 0 bases, the J end by 3 bases, with 13 bases between. CDR3 protein: CSVEDFTRATDTQYF. The CDR3 coding sequence is TGCAGCGTTGAAGATTTCACTAGAGCGACAGATACGCAGTATTTT.

CDR3 DNA sequence: TGTGCCAGCAGCGCGCTACGGGGTAATTCACCCCTCCACTTT. It specifies CASSALRGNSPLHF. The V gene is TRBV6-5, the J gene TRBJ1-6, with unresolved D. With 6 bases removed from V and 6 bases from J, the gap between germline ends came to 12 bases. The V gene's germline CDR1 is MNHEY and CDR2 SVGAGI. CDR3 length: 14 amino acids.

The chain is built from TRBV5-6 and TRBJ1-2; no clear D. Germline lookup yields CDR1 SGHDT and CDR2 YYEEEE. Trimming shortened V by 2 bases and J by 2 bases, and 16 bases separated the two germline ends. The CDR3 has 16 residues. CDR3 sequence: CASSFRTADGNYGYTF. The CDR3 DNA reads TGTGCCAGCAGCTTCCGGACTGCCGACGGGAACTATGGCTACACCTTC. Variable domain in full (rest from reference TRBV5-6 and TRBJ1-2): DAGVTQSPTHLIKTRGQQVTLRCSPKSGHDTVSWYQQALGQGPQFIFQYYEEEERQRGNFPDRFSGHQFPNYSSELNVNALLLGDSALYLCASSFRTADGNYGYTFGSGTRLTVV.